These 23 T cell receptor beta chains originate from one sample sequenced in a study of type 1 and type 2 diabetes patients. Amplification started from genomic DNA. The TCR beta CDR3 region was amplified using 30 forward and 13 reverse primers. MiXCR, applied by TCRdb to the multiplex PCR reads, yields one record per CDR3 protein. The sample has about 250,000 distinct CDR3 sequences, roughly 44% seen once; the top ten hold approximately 15%. Sequencing was done on a sample of peripheral blood mononuclear cells (PBMCs). The source of these receptors is a man between 18 and 29 years old with type 2 diabetes.

This clonotype was seen a handful of times. J is TRBJ1-1 and V is TRBV2; 7 bases align to TRBD1. The CDR3 runs to 15 residues. Germline V gives CDR1 SNHLY, CDR2 FYNNEI. V shed 6 bases, J shed 1 base, and the junction held 8 bases outside the gene matches. The CDR3 loop is CASSPQGGQNTEAFF. Here the CDR3 DNA reads TGTGCCAGCAGCCCCCAAGGGGGCCAGAACACTGAAGCTTTCTTT.

The chain employs TRBV6-1 and TRBJ2-5; a weak D match, TRBD2 (6 bases). V was shortened by 7 bases and J by 4 bases, with 13 bases between the two germline ends. This CDR3 contains 13 residues. Germline values: CDR1 MNHNS, CDR2 SASEGT. The CDR3 sequence: CASKGPAGETQYF. In DNA, the CDR3 is TGTGCCAGCAAAGGCCCAGCGGGAGAGACCCAGTACTTC.

The chain joins TRBV12-5 to TRBJ1-6; no definite D call. Germline V lookup: CDR1 LGHNT, CDR2 FRNRAP. Trimming took off 4 bases at V and 2 bases at J, with 15 bases between the two ends. The CDR3 is 17 amino acids. In DNA, the CDR3 is TGTGCTAGTGGTTCGAGCGGGGATATTCCCTATAATTCACCCCTCCACTTT. This translates into CASGSSGDIPYNSPLHF.

On this clonotype itself: A clone one base away is much larger, so this may be a read error. The chain is built from TRBV28 and TRBJ2-7, with TRBD2 matching 7 bases. The germline V gene has CDR1 MDHEN and CDR2 SYDVKM. V shed 11 bases and J 3 bases; nucleotides not matched to a gene: 10. This CDR3 comprises 13 residues. DNA of the CDR3: TGTGCCTGGGAGGGGACCCCCTACTACGAGCAGTACTTC. Its protein is CAWEGTPYYEQYF.

This clonotype was observed at least ten times. This chain uses TRBV30 with TRBJ2-7, with D unresolved. Germline V gene data show CDR1 as GTSNPN and CDR2 as SVGIG (reference sequence). The CDR3 has 16 amino acids. V lost 1 base to trimming and J lost 1 base, with 17 bases between them. CDR3 nucleotides: TGTGCCTGGAGTGATACCAAAATAGGGATATCCTACGAGCAGTACTTC. This codes for CAWSDTKIGISYEQYF.

The CDR3 region is CASSLRTGASGANVLTF. The CDR3 nucleotides are TGTGCCAGCAGCTTAAGGACAGGGGCCTCTGGGGCCAACGTCCTGACTTTC. The chain uses TRBV7-2 and TRBJ2-6, with TRBD1 matching 9 bases. The CDR3 sequence is 17 residues long. The V gene end was trimmed by 2 bases and the J gene end by 0 bases; junction bases not matched to a gene: 2. The germline V gene has CDR1 SGHTA and CDR2 FQGNSA.

The chain combines TRBV7-2 with TRBJ2-5, with D uncertain. Trimming removed 3 bases at V and 0 bases at J, with 17 bases between. The germline gives CDR1 SGHTA, CDR2 FQGNSA. The CDR3 is 17 amino acids. The CDR3 DNA reads as TGTGCCAGCAGCTTCGGCCGTCGACTCTCGTACCAAGAGACCCAGTACTTC. It yields the protein CASSFGRRLSYQETQYF.

As concerns this clonotype: Germline and junction disagree at one end, which may indicate a read error. The chain links TRBV27 to TRBJ2-4; D is uncertain. The CDR3 runs 15 residues. Germline V gives CDR1 MNHEY, CDR2 SMNVEV (reference sequence). CDR3 sequence: CASSLSPSAKNTQYF. The CDR3 DNA reads TGTGCCAGCAGTTTATCACCCTCAGCCAAAAACACTCAGTACTTC.

This clonotype was observed a few times. The V gene is TRBV7-2, the J gene TRBJ2-7; D perhaps matches TRBD2 (6 bases). V lost 8 bases to trimming and J lost 3 bases, with 14 bases between them. The CDR3 extends over 13 amino acids. Germline lookup yields CDR1 SGHTA and CDR2 FQGNSA. CDR3 sequence (DNA): TGTGCCAGCCGTCCTAGCGCAGACTACGAGCAGTACTTC. Its translation is CASRPSADYEQYF.

The chain combines TRBV20-1 with TRBJ1-6, with unresolved D. Between the trimmed V and J ends, which lost 4 bases and 18 bases, there was a span of 19 bases. The CDR3 runs 12 residues. CDR1 DFQATT and CDR2 SNEGSKA come from the germline V gene (reference sequence). The chain's CDR3 is CSANLPGNLAHF. CDR3 in DNA: TGCAGTGCTAATCTACCGGGCAACCTAGCCCACTTT.

This sequence joins TRBV7-2 and TRBJ1-1; unclear D gene. With 4 bases removed from V and 4 bases from J, the gap between germline ends came to 10 bases. CDR1 is SGHTA and CDR2 is FQGNSA in the germline V gene. This CDR3 comprises 13 residues. The CDR3 DNA sequence: TGTGCCAGCAGCTCAACGATAGGCACTGAAGCTTTCTTT. Translating it yields CASSSTIGTEAFF.

This clonotype has a handful of counts. The chain has TRBV7-2 and TRBJ2-7; tentative D call: TRBD1 (6 bases). The better agreement between TRBJ2-5 and the DNA end casts doubt on the J call. The germline V gene encodes CDR1 SGHTA and CDR2 FQGNSA. The CDR3 has 14 amino acids. The CDR3 nucleotides are TGTGCCAGCAGCCTAACAGGGAGCCAAGAGACCCAGTACTTC. It codes for CASSLTGSQETQYF.

Worth noting for this clonotype: This may be a read error: a much more frequent sequence differs by one nucleotide. The chain joins TRBV15 to TRBJ2-7, with TRBD1 as a possible D gene (6 bases). Trimming stripped 0 bases from V and 5 bases from J, with 14 bases between. This CDR3 comprises 15 residues. CDR1 is LNHNV and CDR2 is YYDKDF in the germline V gene (reference sequence). The CDR3 reads CATSRDRGMDHEQYF. The CDR3, as DNA: TGTGCCACCAGCAGAGATAGGGGGATGGACCACGAGCAGTACTTC.

Points on this clonotype: The junction departs from the called germline gene at one end, perhaps through a read error. This chain connects TRBV30 to TRBJ2-3; D is ambiguous. Germline CDR1 GTSNPN, CDR2 SVGIG (reference sequence). This CDR3 comprises 11 residues. The CDR3 region has the DNA TGTGCCTGGGATTCCGGAGATACGCGGTATTTT. This gives the protein CAWDSGDTRYF. Full variable domain (rest looked up from reference TRBV30 and TRBJ2-3): SQTIHQWPATLVQPVGSPLSLECTVEGTSNPNLYWYRQAAGRGLQLLFYSVGIGQISSEVPQNLSASRPQDRQFILSSKKLLLSDSGFYLCAWDSGDTRYFGPGTRLTVL.

This rearrangement joins TRBV30 to TRBJ1-6; 8 bases align to TRBD1. The CDR3 totals 13 residues. V gave up 3 bases and J gave up 8 bases; unmatched junction bases: 3. Germline V gives CDR1 GTSNPN, CDR2 SVGIG (reference sequence). CDR3 DNA sequence: TGTGCCTGGAGCGGACAGGGAGATTCACCCCTCCACTTT. Residues: CAWSGQGDSPLHF.

The chain is built from TRBV7-9 and TRBJ2-3; D is possibly TRBD2 (5 bases). Trimming took off 1 base at V and 0 bases at J, with 11 bases between the two ends. The CDR3 runs 16 residues. Germline values: CDR1 SEHNR, CDR2 FQNEAQ (reference sequence). CDR3 region: CASSLGVASSTDTQYF. The CDR3 DNA is TGTGCCAGCAGCTTAGGGGTAGCGTCTAGCACAGATACGCAGTATTTT.

V is TRBV5-1 and J is TRBJ1-1; TRBD1 aligns across 8 bases. The J segment lost 1 base and the V segment lost 1 base, leaving 6 bases of the junction unmatched. Per germline, CDR1 SGHRS and CDR2 YFSETQ. This CDR3 comprises 16 residues. The CDR3 region is CASSLWGQAQNTEAFF. The CDR3 DNA reads as TGCGCCAGCAGCTTGTGGGGACAGGCTCAGAACACTGAAGCTTTCTTT. The full variable domain, in which reference TRBV5-1 and TRBJ1-1 provide the parts outside the CDR3, is KAGVTQTPRYLIKTRGQQVTLSCSPISGHRSVSWYQQTPGQGLQFLFEYFSETQRNKGNFPGRFSGRQFSNSRSEMNVSTLELGDSALYLCASSLWGQAQNTEAFFGQGTRLTVV.

The rearrangement uses TRBV24-1 and TRBJ1-2, with D possibly matching TRBD1 (5 bases). This CDR3 is 15 amino acids long. The V end lost 3 bases, the J end lost 2 bases, and 12 bases lay between the germline ends. The germline gives CDR1 KGHDR, CDR2 SFDVKD. CDR3 sequence: CATSDNTGANYGYTF. The DNA of the CDR3 is TGTGCCACCAGTGATAACACCGGGGCCAACTATGGCTACACCTTC.

V gene TRBV25-1 combines with J gene TRBJ1-2; D is uncertain. CDR1 and CDR2 (germline): MGHDK, SYGVNS. V was cut by 1 base and J by 7 bases, with 4 bases left in between. The CDR3 loop spans 11 amino acids. The CDR3 DNA sequence: TGTGCCAGCAGTGAATTGTCTGGCTACACCTTC. This codes for CASSELSGYTF.

The chain uses TRBV10-3 and TRBJ1-1, with D uncertain. Per the germline V gene, CDR1 is ENHRY and CDR2 is SYGVKD. V gave up 7 bases and J gave up 1 base, with 10 bases separating them. The CDR3 loop spans 13 amino acids. The CDR3 region is CAITADGNTEAFF. CDR3 bases: TGTGCCATCACAGCCGACGGGAACACTGAAGCTTTCTTT.

This clonotype was counted once. The chain employs TRBV19 and TRBJ2-2; tentative D call: TRBD2 (6 bases). The CDR3 contains 14 residues. The germline V gene has CDR1 LNHDA and CDR2 SQIVND (reference sequence). Trimming shortened V by 3 bases and J by 7 bases, and 12 bases separated the two germline ends. This chain's CDR3 is CASSIGGADGELFF. The CDR3 nucleotides are TGTGCCAGTAGTATCGGAGGGGCGGACGGGGAGCTGTTTTTT.

The CDR3 sequence is CSVEVWDRETYEQYF. CDR3 coding DNA: TGCAGCGTTGAAGTGTGGGACAGGGAAACCTACGAGCAGTACTTC. The genes are TRBV29-1 and TRBJ2-7, with 9 bases that match TRBD1. Germline V gene lookup returns CDR1 SQVTM and CDR2 ANQGSEA. The CDR3 sequence is 15 residues long. V shed 1 base, J shed 2 bases, and the junction held 6 bases outside the gene matches.

At least ten counts were recorded for this clonotype. The rearrangement joins TRBV7-2 to TRBJ1-1, with D tentatively TRBD1 (5 bases). Germline CDR1 reads SGHTA; CDR2 reads FQGNSA. V was shortened by 2 bases and J by 1 base, with 8 bases between the two germline ends. The CDR3 spans 14 residues. The CDR3 DNA reads TGTGCCAGCAGCTTATGGGACGAGAACACTGAAGCTTTCTTT. As protein: CASSLWDENTEAFF.